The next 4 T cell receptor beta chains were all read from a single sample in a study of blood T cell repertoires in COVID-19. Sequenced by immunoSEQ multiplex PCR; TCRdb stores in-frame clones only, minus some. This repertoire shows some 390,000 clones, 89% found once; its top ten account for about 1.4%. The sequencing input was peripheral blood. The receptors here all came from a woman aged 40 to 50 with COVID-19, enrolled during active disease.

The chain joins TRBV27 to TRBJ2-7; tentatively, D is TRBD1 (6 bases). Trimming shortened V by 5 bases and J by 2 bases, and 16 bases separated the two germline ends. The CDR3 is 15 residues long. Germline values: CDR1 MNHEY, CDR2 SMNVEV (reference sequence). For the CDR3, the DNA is TGTGCCAGCAGTCCAACGGACAGTGTCACCTACGAGCAGTACTTC. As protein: CASSPTDSVTYEQYF.

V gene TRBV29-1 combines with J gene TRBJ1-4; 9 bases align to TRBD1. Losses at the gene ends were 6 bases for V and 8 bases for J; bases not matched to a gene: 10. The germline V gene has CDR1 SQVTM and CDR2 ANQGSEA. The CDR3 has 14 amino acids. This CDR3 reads CSVGAGTGYEKLFF. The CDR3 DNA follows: TGCAGCGTGGGGGCCGGGACAGGGTACGAAAAACTGTTTTTT.

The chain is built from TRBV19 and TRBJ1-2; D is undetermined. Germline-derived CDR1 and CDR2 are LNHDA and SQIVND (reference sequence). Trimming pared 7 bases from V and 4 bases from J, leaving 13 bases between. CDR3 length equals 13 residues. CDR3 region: CASTTEAGYGYTF. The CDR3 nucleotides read TGTGCCAGTACCACTGAGGCGGGCTATGGCTACACCTTC.

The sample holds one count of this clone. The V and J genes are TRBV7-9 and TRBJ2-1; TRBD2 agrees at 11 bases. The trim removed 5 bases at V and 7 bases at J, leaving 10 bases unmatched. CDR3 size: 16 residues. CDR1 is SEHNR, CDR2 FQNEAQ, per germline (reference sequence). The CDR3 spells CASSPASGGRNNEQFF. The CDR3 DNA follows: TGTGCCAGCAGCCCAGCTAGCGGGGGGCGAAATAATGAGCAGTTCTTC.